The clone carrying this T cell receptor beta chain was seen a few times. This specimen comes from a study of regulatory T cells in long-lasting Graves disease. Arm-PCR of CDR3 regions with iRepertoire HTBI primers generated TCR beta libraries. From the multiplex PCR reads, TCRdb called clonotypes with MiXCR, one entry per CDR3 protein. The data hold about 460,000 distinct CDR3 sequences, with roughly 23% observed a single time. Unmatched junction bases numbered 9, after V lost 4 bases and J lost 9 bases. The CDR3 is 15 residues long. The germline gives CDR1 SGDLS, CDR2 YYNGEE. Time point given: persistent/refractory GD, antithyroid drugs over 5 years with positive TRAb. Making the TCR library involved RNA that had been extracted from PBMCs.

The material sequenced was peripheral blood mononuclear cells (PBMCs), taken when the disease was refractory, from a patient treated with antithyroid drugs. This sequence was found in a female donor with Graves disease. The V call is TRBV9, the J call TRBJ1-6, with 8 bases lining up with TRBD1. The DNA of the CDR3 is TGTGCCAGCAGCATTGGACAGGGTAGGATTTCACCCCTCCACTTT. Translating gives CASSIGQGRISPLHF.